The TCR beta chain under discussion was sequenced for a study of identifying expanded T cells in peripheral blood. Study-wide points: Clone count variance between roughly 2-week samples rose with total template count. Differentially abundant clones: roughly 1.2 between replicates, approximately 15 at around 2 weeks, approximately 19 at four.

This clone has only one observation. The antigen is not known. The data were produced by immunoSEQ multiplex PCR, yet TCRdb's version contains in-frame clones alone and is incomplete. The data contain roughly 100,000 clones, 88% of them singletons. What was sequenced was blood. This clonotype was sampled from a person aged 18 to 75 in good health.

The CDR3 is CASSSRGSGNTIYF. In nucleotides, the CDR3 is TGTGCCAGCAGCTCCAGGGGTTCTGGAAACACCATATATTTT. The V and J genes are TRBV11-2 and TRBJ1-3; D may be TRBD1 (6 bases). The CDR3 loop spans 14 amino acids. Germline CDR1 SGHAT, CDR2 FQNNGV. Between the trimmed V and J ends, which lost 4 bases and 1 base, there was a span of 8 bases.